These 10 T cell receptor beta chains share one sample of origin, sequenced in a study of graft-versus-host responses after intestinal transplantation. Repertoires were generated with immunoSEQ multiplex PCR, while TCRdb's copy carries only in-frame clones and drops some. The data contain about 63,000 clones, approximately 88% of them singletons. Graft material was processed, releasing intraepithelial and lamina propria lymphocytes. The sample consisted of ileum tissue, taken less than 400 days after transplant. Every receptor here comes from a human patient who received an intestinal transplant, so some T cells may come from the graft donor.

This chain connects TRBV6-5 to TRBJ1-4; TRBD1 might be the D (6 bases). Trimming cost V 5 bases and J 10 bases, with 20 bases left between them. The CDR3 is 15 residues long. Germline-derived CDR1 and CDR2 are MNHEY and SVGAGI. The CDR3 loop is CASSGMSREGGKLFF. DNA of the CDR3: TGTGCCAGCAGTGGGATGTCTAGGGAGGGGGGAAAACTGTTTTTT.

This sequence joins TRBV11-2 and TRBJ1-1, with 7 bases matching TRBD1. This CDR3 comprises 17 residues. The germline V gene encodes CDR1 SGHAT and CDR2 FQNNGV. V lost 4 bases and J lost 3; bases outside the gene matches: 14. The CDR3: CASSSHLTQTGDTEAFF. The CDR3 bases are TGTGCCAGCAGCTCGCACCTGACTCAAACAGGGGACACTGAAGCTTTCTTT.

This rearrangement joins TRBV9 to TRBJ2-3; D might be TRBD2 (7 bases). CDR3 length: 16 amino acids. Trimming took off 3 bases at V and 8 bases at J, with 22 bases between the two ends. Germline loops: CDR1 SGDLS, CDR2 YYNGEE. The CDR3 loop is CASSEQGSLREGTQYF. The CDR3, as DNA: TGTGCCAGCAGCGAACAGGGTTCGCTTAGGGAGGGTACGCAGTATTTT.

Only a few counts were recorded for this clone. The chain has TRBV7-2 and TRBJ2-3, with 12 bases matching TRBD2. Germline trimming cut 6 bases from V and 3 bases from J; bases unmatched to any gene: 4. The CDR3 spans 15 residues. CDR1 SGHTA and CDR2 FQGNSA come from the germline V gene. The CDR3 region is CASSRTSGVTDTQYF. In DNA, the CDR3 is TGTGCCAGCAGTCGGACTAGCGGGGTGACAGATACGCAGTATTTT.

The chain carries TRBV13 and TRBJ1-1, with no clear D. V lost 0 bases and J lost 2, with 16 bases in between. Germline-derived CDR1 and CDR2 are PRHDT and FYEKMQ (reference sequence). CDR3 size: 17 residues. CDR3 sequence: CASSLGVGVNHNTEAFF. The CDR3 coding sequence is TGTGCCAGCAGCTTAGGCGTGGGAGTGAACCATAACACTGAAGCTTTCTTT.

The chain is built from TRBV28 and TRBJ2-7, with 11 bases lining up with TRBD1. This CDR3 spans 14 amino acids. The germline V gene has CDR1 MDHEN and CDR2 SYDVKM. V lost 7 bases to trimming and J lost 6 bases; unmatched junction nucleotides: 8. CDR3 in amino acids: CASKPGQGVREQYF. The CDR3 DNA follows: TGTGCCAGCAAGCCGGGACAGGGGGTCCGCGAGCAGTACTTC.

The chain carries TRBV28 and TRBJ2-7; TRBD2 might be the D (5 bases). Per the germline V gene, CDR1 is MDHEN and CDR2 is SYDVKM. This CDR3 region has 13 residues. The V end lost 2 bases, the J end lost 5 bases, and 10 bases lay between the germline ends. CDR3 region: CASSLPQTNEQYF. CDR3 nucleotide sequence: TGTGCCAGCAGTTTACCCCAGACTAACGAGCAGTACTTC.

CDR3 sequence (DNA): TGTGCCATCAGTTCTTTAAAGGGGGCTACTACAGATACGCAGTATTTT. Encoded protein: CAISSLKGATTDTQYF. The rearrangement uses TRBV10-3 and TRBJ2-3; 7 nucleotides line up with TRBD1. From germline, CDR1 is ENHRY and CDR2 SYGVKD. The CDR3 extends over 16 amino acids. The trim removed 5 bases at V and 3 bases at J, leaving 11 bases unmatched.

As to this clone: Relative to the germline gene, one junction end is altered; a read error may explain this. The CDR3 region is CATSVLPGGRNTGELFF. The CDR3 DNA reads TGTGCCACCAGTGTCCTACCAGGGGGGAGGAACACCGGGGAGCTGTTTTTT. The rearrangement joins TRBV6-1 to TRBJ2-2; D is perhaps TRBD1 (7 bases). Germline CDR1 MNHNS, CDR2 SASEGT. CDR3 size: 17 residues.

The J gene is TRBJ1-5, the V gene TRBV6-6; D call uncertain. Trimming took 3 bases from V and 0 from J, leaving 6 bases between them. CDR1 and CDR2 from the germline V gene are MNHNY and SVGAGI (reference sequence). The CDR3 consists of 14 residues. The CDR3 protein is CASSYTDSNQPQHF. The CDR3 DNA follows: TGTGCCAGCAGTTATACAGATAGCAATCAGCCCCAGCATTTT.